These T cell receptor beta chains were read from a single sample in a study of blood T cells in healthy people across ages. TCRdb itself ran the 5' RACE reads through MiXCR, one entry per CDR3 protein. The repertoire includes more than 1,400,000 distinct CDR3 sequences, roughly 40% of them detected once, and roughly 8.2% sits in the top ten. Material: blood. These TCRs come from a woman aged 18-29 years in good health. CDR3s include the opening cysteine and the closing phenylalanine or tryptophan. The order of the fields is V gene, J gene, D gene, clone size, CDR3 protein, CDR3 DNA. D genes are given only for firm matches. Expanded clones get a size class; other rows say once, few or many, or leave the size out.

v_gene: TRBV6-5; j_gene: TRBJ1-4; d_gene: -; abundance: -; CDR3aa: CASKGGTKEKLFF; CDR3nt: TGTGCCAGCAAGGGAGGAACTAAGGAAAAACTGTTTTTT
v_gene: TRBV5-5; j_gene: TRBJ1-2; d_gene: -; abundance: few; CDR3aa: CASSLDKGSYGYTF; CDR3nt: TGTGCCAGCAGCTTGGATAAAGGCAGCTATGGCTACACCTTC
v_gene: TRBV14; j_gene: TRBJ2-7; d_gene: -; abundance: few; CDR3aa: CASSQVSLRVPGYEQYF; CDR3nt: TGTGCCAGCAGCCAAGTCTCTCTCAGGGTCCCAGGGTACGAGCAGTACTTC
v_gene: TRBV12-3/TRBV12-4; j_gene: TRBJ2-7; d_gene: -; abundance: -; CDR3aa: CASTLAGGVRSYEQYF; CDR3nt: TGTGCCAGCACCCTAGCTGGGGGAGTAAGGTCCTACGAGCAGTACTTC
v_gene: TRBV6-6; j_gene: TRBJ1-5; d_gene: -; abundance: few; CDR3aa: CASRLDPNQPQHF; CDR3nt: TGTGCCAGCAGACTAGACCCGAATCAGCCCCAGCATTTT
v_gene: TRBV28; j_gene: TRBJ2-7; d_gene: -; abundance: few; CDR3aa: CASSSTSKRYEQYF; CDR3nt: TGTGCCAGCAGCTCTACCTCCAAACGCTACGAGCAGTACTTC
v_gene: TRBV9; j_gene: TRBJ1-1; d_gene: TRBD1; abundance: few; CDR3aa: CASSQRTGSTEAFF; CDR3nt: TGTGCCAGCAGCCAAAGGACAGGTAGTACTGAAGCTTTCTTT
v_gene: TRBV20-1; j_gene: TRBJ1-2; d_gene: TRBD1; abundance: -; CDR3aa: CSAREDRIYGYTF; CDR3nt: TGCAGTGCTAGGGAGGACAGGATCTATGGCTACACCTTC
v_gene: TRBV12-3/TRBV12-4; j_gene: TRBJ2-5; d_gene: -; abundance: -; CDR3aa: CASSLDLGRETQYF; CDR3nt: TGTGCCAGCAGCCTAGACTTGGGCCGAGAGACCCAGTACTTC
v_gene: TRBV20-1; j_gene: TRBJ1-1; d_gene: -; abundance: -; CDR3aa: CSARDRRHNTEAFF; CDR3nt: TGCAGTGCTAGAGATCGGCGACACAACACTGAAGCTTTCTTT
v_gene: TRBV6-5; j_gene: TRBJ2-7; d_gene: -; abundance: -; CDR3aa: CASSPRTRDYEQYF; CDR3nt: TGTGCCAGCAGTCCCCGGACCCGGGACTACGAGCAGTACTTC
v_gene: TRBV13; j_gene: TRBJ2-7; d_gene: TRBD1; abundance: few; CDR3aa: CASSGGQGPYEQYF; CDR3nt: TGTGCCAGCAGCGGCGGACAGGGACCCTACGAGCAGTACTTC
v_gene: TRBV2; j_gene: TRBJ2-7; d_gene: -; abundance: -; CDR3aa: CASSGADDSYEQYF; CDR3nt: TGTGCCAGCAGTGGGGCGGACGACTCCTACGAGCAGTACTTC
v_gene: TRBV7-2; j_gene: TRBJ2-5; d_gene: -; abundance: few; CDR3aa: CASSSQGQTQYF; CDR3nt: TGTGCCAGCAGCTCACAGGGCCAGACCCAGTACTTC
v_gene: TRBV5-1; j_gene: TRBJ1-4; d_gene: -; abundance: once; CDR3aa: CASSSRGTAMAEKLFF; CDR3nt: TGCGCCAGCAGCTCGCGGGGGACGGCCATGGCCGAAAAACTGTTTTTT
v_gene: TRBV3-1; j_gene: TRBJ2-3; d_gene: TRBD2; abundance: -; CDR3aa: CASSQTGLAATSTDTQYF; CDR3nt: TGTGCCAGCAGCCAGACGGGACTAGCGGCGACTAGCACAGATACGCAGTATTTT
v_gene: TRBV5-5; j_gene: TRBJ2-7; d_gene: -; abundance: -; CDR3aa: CASVRGGPTSYEQYF; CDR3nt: TGTGCCAGCGTGAGGGGGGGTCCTACTTCCTACGAGCAGTACTTC
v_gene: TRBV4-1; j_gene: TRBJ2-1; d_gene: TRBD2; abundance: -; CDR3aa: CASSQEERGHKNEQFF; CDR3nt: TGCGCCAGCAGCCAAGAAGAGCGGGGCCATAAGAATGAGCAGTTCTTC
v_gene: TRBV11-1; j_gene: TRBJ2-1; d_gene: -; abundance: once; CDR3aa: CASSLGRLRGAGDEQFF; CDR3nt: TGTGCCAGCAGCTTAGGAAGGCTCAGAGGGGCCGGGGATGAGCAGTTCTTC
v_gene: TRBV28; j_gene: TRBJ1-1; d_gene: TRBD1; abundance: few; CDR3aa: CASSRMDRAEAFF; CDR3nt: TGTGCCAGCAGCCGTATGGACAGGGCTGAAGCTTTCTTT
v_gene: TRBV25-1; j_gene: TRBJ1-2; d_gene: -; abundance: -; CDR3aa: CASSEIGRNYGYTF; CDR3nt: TGTGCCAGCAGTGAAATTGGGCGGAACTATGGCTACACCTTC